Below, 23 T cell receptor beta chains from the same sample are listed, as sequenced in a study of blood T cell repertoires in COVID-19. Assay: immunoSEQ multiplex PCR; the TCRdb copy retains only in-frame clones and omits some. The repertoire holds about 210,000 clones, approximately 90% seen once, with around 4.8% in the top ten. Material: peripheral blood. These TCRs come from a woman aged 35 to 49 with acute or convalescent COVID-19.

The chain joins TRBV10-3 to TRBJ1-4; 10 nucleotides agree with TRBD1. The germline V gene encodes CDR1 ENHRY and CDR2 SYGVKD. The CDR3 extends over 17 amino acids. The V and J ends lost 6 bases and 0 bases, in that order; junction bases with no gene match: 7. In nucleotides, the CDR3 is TGTGCCATCAGGGCGGGACAGGGGACCGCAACTAATGAAAAACTGTTTTTT. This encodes CAIRAGQGTATNEKLFF.

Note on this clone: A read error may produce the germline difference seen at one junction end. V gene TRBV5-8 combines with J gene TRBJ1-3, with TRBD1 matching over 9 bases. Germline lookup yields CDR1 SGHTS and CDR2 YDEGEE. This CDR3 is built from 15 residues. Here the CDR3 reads CASSLKIRREWDRDF. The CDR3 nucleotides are TGTGCCAGCAGCTTGAAAATCCGTAGAGAATGGGACAGGGATTTT.

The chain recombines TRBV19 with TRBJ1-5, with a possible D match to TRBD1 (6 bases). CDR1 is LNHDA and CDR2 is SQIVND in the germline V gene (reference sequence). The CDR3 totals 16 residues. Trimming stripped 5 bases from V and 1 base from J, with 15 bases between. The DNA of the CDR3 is TGTGCCAGTAGTGGACGGACAGCTAGGAGCAATCAGCCCCAGCATTTT. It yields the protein CASSGRTARSNQPQHF. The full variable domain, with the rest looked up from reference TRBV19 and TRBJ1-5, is DGGITQSPKYLFRKEGQNVTLSCEQNLNHDAMYWYRQDPGQGLRLIYYSQIVNDFQKGDIAEGYSVSREKKESFPLTVTSAQKNPTAFYLCASSGRTARSNQPQHFGDGTRLSIL.

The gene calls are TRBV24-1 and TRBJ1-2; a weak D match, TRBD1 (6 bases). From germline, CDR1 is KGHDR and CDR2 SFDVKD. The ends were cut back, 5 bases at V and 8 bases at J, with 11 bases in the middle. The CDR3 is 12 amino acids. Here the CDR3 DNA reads TGTGCCACCAGTGGACAGGACGGGGGCTACACCTTC. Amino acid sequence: CATSGQDGGYTF.

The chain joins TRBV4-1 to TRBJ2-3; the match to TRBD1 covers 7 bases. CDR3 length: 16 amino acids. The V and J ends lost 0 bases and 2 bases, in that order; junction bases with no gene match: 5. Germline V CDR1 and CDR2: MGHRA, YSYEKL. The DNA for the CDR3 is TGCGCCAGCAGCCAAGATGCAGGGGGATACACAGATACGCAGTATTTT. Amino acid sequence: CASSQDAGGYTDTQYF.

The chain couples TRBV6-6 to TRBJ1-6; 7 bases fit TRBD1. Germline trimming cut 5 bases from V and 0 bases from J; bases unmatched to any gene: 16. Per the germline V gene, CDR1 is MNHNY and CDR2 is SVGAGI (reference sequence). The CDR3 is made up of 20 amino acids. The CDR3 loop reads CASSPRGGTVSFSYNSPLHF. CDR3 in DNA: TGTGCCAGCAGTCCGAGGGGCGGGACAGTCAGTTTCTCCTATAATTCACCCCTCCACTTT.

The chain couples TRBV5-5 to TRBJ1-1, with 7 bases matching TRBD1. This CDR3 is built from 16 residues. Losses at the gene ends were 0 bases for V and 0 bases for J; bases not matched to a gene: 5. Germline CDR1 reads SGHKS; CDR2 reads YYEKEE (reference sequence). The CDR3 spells CASSLDSQGVNTEAFF. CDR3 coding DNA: TGTGCCAGCAGCTTGGATTCCCAGGGGGTGAACACTGAAGCTTTCTTT.

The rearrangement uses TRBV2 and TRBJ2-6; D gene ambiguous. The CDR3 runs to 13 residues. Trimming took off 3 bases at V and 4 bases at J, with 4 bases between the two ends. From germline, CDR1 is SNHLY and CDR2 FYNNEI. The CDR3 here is CASSDSGANVLTF. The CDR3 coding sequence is TGTGCCAGCAGTGATTCGGGGGCCAACGTCCTGACTTTC.

CDR3 sequence (DNA): TGTGCCAGCAGTGGTACTTTGGGGCCGACAGATACGCAGTATTTT. Translation: CASSGTLGPTDTQYF. The rearrangement uses TRBV2 and TRBJ2-3; D possibly corresponds to TRBD1 (5 bases). CDR1 SNHLY and CDR2 FYNNEI come from the germline V gene. Trimming pared 4 bases from V and 3 bases from J, leaving 14 bases between. There are 15 residues in the CDR3.

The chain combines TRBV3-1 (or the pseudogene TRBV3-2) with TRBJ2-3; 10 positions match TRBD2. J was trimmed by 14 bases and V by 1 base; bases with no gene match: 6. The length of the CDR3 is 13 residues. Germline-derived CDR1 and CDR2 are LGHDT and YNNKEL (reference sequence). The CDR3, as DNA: TGTGCCAGCAGCCAAGCAAGCGGGGGGGCGTCGTATTTT. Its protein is CASSQASGGASYF.

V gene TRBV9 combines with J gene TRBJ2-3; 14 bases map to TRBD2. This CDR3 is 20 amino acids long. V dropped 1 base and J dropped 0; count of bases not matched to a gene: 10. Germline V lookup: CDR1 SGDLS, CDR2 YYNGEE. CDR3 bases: TGTGCCAGCAGCGTAATGGGACTAGCGGGGGCTTTATCTAGCACAGATACGCAGTATTTT. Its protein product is CASSVMGLAGALSSTDTQYF.

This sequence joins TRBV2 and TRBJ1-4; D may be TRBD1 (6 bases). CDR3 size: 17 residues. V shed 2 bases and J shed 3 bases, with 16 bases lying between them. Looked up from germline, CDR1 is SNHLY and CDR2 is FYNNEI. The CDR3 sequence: CASSEIYREGANEKLFF. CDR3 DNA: TGTGCCAGCAGTGAAATCTACCGTGAGGGGGCTAATGAAAAACTGTTTTTT.

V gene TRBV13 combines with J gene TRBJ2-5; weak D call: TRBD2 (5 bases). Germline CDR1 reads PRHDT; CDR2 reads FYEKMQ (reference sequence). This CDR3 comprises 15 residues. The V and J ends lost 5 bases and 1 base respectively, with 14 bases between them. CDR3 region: CASSARAAAQETQYF. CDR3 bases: TGTGCCAGCAGCGCGAGAGCGGCCGCCCAAGAGACCCAGTACTTC.

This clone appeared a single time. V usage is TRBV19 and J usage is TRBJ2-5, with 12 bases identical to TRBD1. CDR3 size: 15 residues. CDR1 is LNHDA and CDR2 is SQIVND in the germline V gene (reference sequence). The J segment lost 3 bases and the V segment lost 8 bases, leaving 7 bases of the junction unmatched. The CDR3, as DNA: TGTGCCAGTCGCCGGGACAGGGGGCGGAAAGAGACCCAGTACTTC. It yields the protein CASRRDRGRKETQYF.

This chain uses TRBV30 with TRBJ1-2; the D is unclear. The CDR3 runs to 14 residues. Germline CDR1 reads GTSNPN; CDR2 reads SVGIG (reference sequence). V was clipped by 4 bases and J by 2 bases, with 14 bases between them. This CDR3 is CAWNTLDWNYGYTF. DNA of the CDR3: TGTGCCTGGAATACTCTGGACTGGAACTATGGCTACACCTTC.

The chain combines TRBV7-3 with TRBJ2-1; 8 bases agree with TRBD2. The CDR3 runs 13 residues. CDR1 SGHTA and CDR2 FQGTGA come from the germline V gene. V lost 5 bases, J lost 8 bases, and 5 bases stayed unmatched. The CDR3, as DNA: TGTGCCAGCAGCGTGTCGGGGGGGCATGAGCAGTTCTTC. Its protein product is CASSVSGGHEQFF.

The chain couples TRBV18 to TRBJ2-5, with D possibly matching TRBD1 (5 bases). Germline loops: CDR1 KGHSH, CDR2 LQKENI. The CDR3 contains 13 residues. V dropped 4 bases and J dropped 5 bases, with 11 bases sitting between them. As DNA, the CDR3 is TGTGCCAGCTCACTTCGTGGGGCGGAGACCCAGTACTTC. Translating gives CASSLRGAETQYF.

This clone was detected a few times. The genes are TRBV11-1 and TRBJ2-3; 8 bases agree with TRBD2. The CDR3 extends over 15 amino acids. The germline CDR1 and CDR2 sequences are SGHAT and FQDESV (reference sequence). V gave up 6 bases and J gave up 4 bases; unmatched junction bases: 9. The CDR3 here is CASSGEAGVSDTQYF. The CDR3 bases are TGTGCCAGCAGTGGAGAAGCGGGGGTTTCAGATACGCAGTATTTT.

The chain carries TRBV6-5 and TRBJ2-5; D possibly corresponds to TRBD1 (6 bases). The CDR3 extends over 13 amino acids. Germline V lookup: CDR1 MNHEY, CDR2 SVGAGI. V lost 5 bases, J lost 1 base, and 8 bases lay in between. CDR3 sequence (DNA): TGTGCCAGCAGTCGGACAGTCCAAGAGACCCAGTACTTC. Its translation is CASSRTVQETQYF.

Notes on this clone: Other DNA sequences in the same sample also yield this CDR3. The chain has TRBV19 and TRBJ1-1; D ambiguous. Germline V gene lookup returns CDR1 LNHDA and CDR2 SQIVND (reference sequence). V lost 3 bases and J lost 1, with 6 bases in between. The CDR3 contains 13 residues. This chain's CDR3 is CASSIRGNTEAFF. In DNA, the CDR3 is TGTGCCAGTAGTATCCGCGGGAACACTGAAGCTTTCTTT.

As DNA, the CDR3 is TGTGCCAGTAGTACAAGTGGGTGGCAGGGTCAAGAGACCCAGTACTTC. Its protein product is CASSTSGWQGQETQYF. This chain links TRBV19 with TRBJ2-5, with D possibly TRBD1 on 5 matching bases. Germline V gives CDR1 LNHDA, CDR2 SQIVND (reference sequence). Trimming shortened V by 4 bases and J by 2 bases, and 17 bases separated the two germline ends. The CDR3 runs 16 residues.

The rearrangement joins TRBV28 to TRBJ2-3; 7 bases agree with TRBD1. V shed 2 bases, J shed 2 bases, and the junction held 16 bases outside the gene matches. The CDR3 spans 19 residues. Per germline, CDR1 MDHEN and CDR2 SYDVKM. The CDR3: CASSLVLRRGGRYTDTQYF. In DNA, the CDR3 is TGTGCCAGCAGTTTAGTTTTGAGGCGAGGGGGCCGCTACACAGATACGCAGTATTTT.

CDR3 in amino acids: CASSLAQVWQGKKLFF. The CDR3 nucleotides read TGCGCCAGCAGCTTGGCCCAAGTTTGGCAGGGTAAAAAACTGTTTTTT. The rearrangement joins TRBV5-1 to TRBJ1-4, with D possibly matching TRBD1 (5 bases). With 0 bases removed from V and 9 bases from J, the gap between germline ends came to 18 bases. The CDR3 spans 16 residues. Germline V CDR1 and CDR2: SGHRS, YFSETQ.